A selection of T cell receptor beta chains follows, all from one sample in a study of T cells in Graves' hyperthyroidism and ophthalmopathy. Each CDR3 protein gets one entry after TCRdb re-called the multiplex PCR reads with MiXCR. The table records 380,000 or so distinct CDR3 sequences, about a fifth of them present only once. The sequenced material came from blood. These receptors were collected from a woman aged 18 to 35 with Graves' hyperthyroidism. The CDR3 runs from the conserved cysteine through the conserved F or W. Each record gives: J gene, D gene, V gene, clone size, CDR3 DNA, CDR3 protein. The D gene is left open where the match is weak. Clone size is stated in some rows and not others, as once, few, many or a class when expanded.

TRBJ1-1 . TRBV7-8 few TGTGCCAGCAGCAACAGGGTTGCAGCTTGCTTT CASSNRVAACF
TRBJ1-3 . TRBV12-3/TRBV12-4 many TGTGCCAGCAGTTCCACTACTGGAAACACCATATATTTT CASSSTTGNTIYF
TRBJ2-7 TRBD1 TRBV30 many TGTGCCTGGAGTGGTTTAGATTCGTACAGGGGGCGGGGGGAGCAGTACTTC CAWSGLDSYRGRGEQYF
TRBJ1-2 . TRBV4-1 many TGCGCCAGCAGCCAAGTGGGATTCGATGGCTACACCTTC CASSQVGFDGYTF
TRBJ2-4 TRBD1 TRBV4-1 . TGCGCCAGCAGCCAAGATACCAGGGGGCATGTCATTAAGTACTTC CASSQDTRGHVIKYF
TRBJ1-1 . TRBV29-1 many TGCAGCGCGATACGGGGGACTGAAGCTTTCTTT CSAIRGTEAFF
TRBJ2-5 TRBD2 TRBV12-3/TRBV12-4 . TGTGTCAGCGAGCGGGGGGGCACGGAGACCCAGTACTTC CVSERGGTETQYF
TRBJ1-4 . TRBV15 many TGTGCCACCAGCCGCTCAAGGGCAGGTTCCTCGGAAAAACTGTTTTTT CATSRSRAGSSEKLFF
TRBJ2-5 . TRBV28 once TGTGCCAGCAGTTCCCCCGGGTGGGAGGAGACCCAGTACTTC CASSSPGWEETQYF
TRBJ2-5 TRBD2 TRBV7-9 . TGTGCCAGCAGATCACGGACTAGCGGCAAGGGGTTCCAGTACTTC CASRSRTSGKGFQYF
TRBJ2-7 TRBD2 TRBV11-2 many TGTGCCAGCAGCCCGAGGGTAGCGGGGGGTTCCTACGAGCAGTACTTC CASSPRVAGGSYEQYF
TRBJ2-7 TRBD1 TRBV6-1 many TGTGCCAGCAGCGACAGGGTGGGAGAGCAGTACTTC CASSDRVGEQYF
TRBJ2-7 . TRBV28 many TGTGCCAGCAGCCGCCCGTGGGTCGGAGGGGAGCAGTACTTC CASSRPWVGGEQYF
TRBJ1-5 TRBD1 TRBV12-3/TRBV12-4 . TGTGCCAGCAGTTTGGCGGACAGGGGTGGCAATCAGCCCCAGCATTTT CASSLADRGGNQPQHF
TRBJ2-6 TRBD1 TRBV6-1 many TGTGCCAGCGGACAGGGGAACTCTGGGGCCAACGTCCTGACTTTC CASGQGNSGANVLTF
TRBJ1-5 TRBD1 TRBV20-1 many TGCAGTGCTCTCGACAGGGCCTGGAGTCAGCCCCAGCATTTT CSALDRAWSQPQHF
TRBJ2-1 TRBD2 TRBV5-1 . TGCGCCAGCAGCTGGCCGGGACTAGCGGGGGTAGGCCCGGAAACGATCTACAATGAGCAGTTCTTC CASSWPGLAGVGPETIYNEQFF
TRBJ2-5 TRBD2 TRBV29-1 many TGCAGCGTTTTGCCGGGGGGGCCAGAGACCCAGTACTTC CSVLPGGPETQYF
TRBJ1-5 TRBD1 TRBV11-1 many TGTGCCAGCAGCTTCGGCGGCAGGGGGCCCAGGCAGCCCCAGCATTTT CASSFGGRGPRQPQHF
TRBJ1-1 . TRBV11-2 many TGTGCCAGCAGCTCACACAGGAACACTGAAGCTTTCTTT CASSSHRNTEAFF
TRBJ2-7 TRBD2 TRBV12-3/TRBV12-4 many TGTGCCAGCGCCTCACCGGGACTAGCGGACGAGCAGTACTTC CASASPGLADEQYF
TRBJ2-4 TRBD2 TRBV6-1 few TGTGCCAGCGGGGGGGGCAAAAACATTCAGTACTTC CASGGGKNIQYF
TRBJ1-6 . TRBV5-1 . TGCGCCAGCAGCTTGTCGGGTGATTCCTATAATTCACCCCTCCACTTT CASSLSGDSYNSPLHF
TRBJ2-6 . TRBV24-1 many TGTGCCACCAGTGCCCCAGGGAGGGGACACCTCTCTGGGGCCAACGTCCTGACTTTC CATSAPGRGHLSGANVLTF
TRBJ1-1 . TRBV5-6 many TGTGCCAGCAGGGCGCTACAGGGTGAGGCGACTGAAGCTTTCTTT CASRALQGEATEAFF
TRBJ2-2 . TRBV6-1 many TGTGCCAGCTCTCCCTCGAGGGGGTCCACCGGGGAGCTGTTTTTT CASSPSRGSTGELFF
TRBJ2-7 . TRBV4-1 many TGCGCCAGCAGCCAAGATAGCGGTAGTTCTTCCTACGAGCAGTACTTC CASSQDSGSSSYEQYF
TRBJ2-7 . TRBV5-1 . TGCGCCAGCAGCCCCTATCCGAGAGGAACCTCCTACGAGCAGTACTTC CASSPYPRGTSYEQYF
TRBJ2-5 . TRBV7-3 many TGTGCCAGCAGCTTAGGTTTGGGATCAGAGACCCAGTACTTC CASSLGLGSETQYF
TRBJ1-1 . TRBV11-2 many TGTGCCAGCAGCTTTGGCGACAGAGGGACTGAAGCTTTCTTT CASSFGDRGTEAFF
TRBJ1-1 . TRBV6-2/TRBV6-3 many TGTGCCAGCAGGGGGTCGACAGGTACTGAAGCTTTCTTT CASRGSTGTEAFF
TRBJ1-5 . TRBV28 many TGTGCCAGCAGTTTGGCGACTTCCGTAGGAGGCAATCAGCCCCAGCATTTT CASSLATSVGGNQPQHF
TRBJ2-7 . TRBV4-2 many TGTGCCAGCAGCCCGGGACGCCTGGGCGAGCAGTACTTC CASSPGRLGEQYF
TRBJ2-7 TRBD1 TRBV4-1 many TGCGCCAGCAGCCCCCCAGCGTTCAGAGGAAGCTTACCACAGGGGGAGCAGTACTTC CASSPPAFRGSLPQGEQYF
TRBJ1-2 . TRBV7-3 many TGTGCCAGCAGCTTATACACAGGGACTAACTATGGCTACACCTTC CASSLYTGTNYGYTF
TRBJ2-2 TRBD2 TRBV7-9 many TGTGCCAGCAGAACGGACCAGGGCGGGAGCGGGGAGCTGTTTTTT CASRTDQGGSGELFF
TRBJ1-5 . TRBV3-1 few TGTGCCAGCAGCCAAGGACGGCCGGGCAATCAGCCCCAGCATTTT CASSQGRPGNQPQHF
TRBJ1-3 . TRBV20-1 many TGCAGTGCTAGTTCGGGTAGCTCTGGAAACACCATATATTTT CSASSGSSGNTIYF
TRBJ1-1 . TRBV11-3 many TGTGCCAGCAGCCAGGGGATAAACACTGAAGCTTTCTTT CASSQGINTEAFF
TRBJ2-5 . TRBV28 many TGTGCCAGCACCCTCCTATCGGGGCGGGAGACCCAGTACTTC CASTLLSGRETQYF
TRBJ1-5 . TRBV18 few TGTGCCAGCTCACCACCCGGCAGGGTTAAGGATCAGCCCCAGCATTTT CASSPPGRVKDQPQHF
TRBJ2-5 . TRBV28 . TGTGCCAGCAGCATGACAATTTACCAAGAGACCCAGTACTTC CASSMTIYQETQYF
TRBJ1-2 . TRBV12-3/TRBV12-4 . TGTGCCAGCAGCACAGGGTTGGGCTACACCTTC CASSTGLGYTF